These T cell receptor beta chains were read from a single sample in a study of spatial heterogeneity in lung cancer. Each CDR3 protein is one row after TCRdb ran MiXCR on the 5' RACE reads. Of about 38,000 distinct CDR3 sequences in the sample, 4% to 6% are singletons; the top ten hold more than 20%. This sample comprised PBMCs, obtained at surgery. Receptors were obtained from a female donor with early-stage non-small cell lung cancer. The conserved cysteine and the conserved F or W are not part of the CDR3 here. The D gene is left open where the match is weak. Some rows mark clone size as missing; the rest say once, few, many or name a class of expanded clone.

j_call	d_call	clone_size	cdr3_length	v_call	cdr3_aa
TRBJ2-3	NA	medium-sized	13	TRBV6-1	ASSESWDHTDTQY
TRBJ1-6	NA	many	13	TRBV24-1	ATSDGPGANSPLH
TRBJ2-5	TRBD1	NA	14	TRBV6-1	ASSDGTGALWETQY
TRBJ2-2	TRBD2	few	16	TRBV12-3/TRBV12-4	ASSQQLAGVGNTGELF
TRBJ2-3	NA	NA	13	TRBV27	ASSLFVVSTDTQY
TRBJ2-3	NA	NA	11	TRBV12-3/TRBV12-4	ASRQDSSNTQY
TRBJ1-5	TRBD1	many	16	TRBV23-1	ASSSWPGQRDSNQPQH
TRBJ2-7	TRBD2	NA	16	TRBV28	ASAYPLGTSGGTWEQY
TRBJ2-3	TRBD2	few	13	TRBV5-4	ASSFSGGAPDTQY
TRBJ1-4	NA	many	17	TRBV6-5	ASSSLQGYGSGRNEKLF
TRBJ1-1	NA	many	9	TRBV28	ASSQESRAF
TRBJ2-1	NA	many	13	TRBV24-1	ATSDPRTEGNEQF
TRBJ2-3	NA	many	14	TRBV12-3/TRBV12-4	ASSPTGLAGLDTQY
TRBJ2-5	NA	many	10	TRBV7-2	ASSLFRETQY
TRBJ1-1	NA	many	12	TRBV4-1	ASSQDWGNTEAF
TRBJ2-7	NA	many	10	TRBV20-1	SATQSSYEQY
TRBJ2-7	NA	many	13	TRBV24-1	ATSDRTTGAYEQY
TRBJ2-5	TRBD2	few	12	TRBV4-3	TSSQAGGRETQY
TRBJ2-7	NA	many	8	TRBV28	ASGAGEQY
TRBJ1-1	NA	many	12	TRBV19	ASSQQALNTEAF
TRBJ2-4	NA	NA	13	TRBV5-1	ASSLEQGAKNIQY
TRBJ2-2	TRBD2	many	13	TRBV12-3/TRBV12-4	ASRRGTSGTGELF
TRBJ1-4	NA	many	15	TRBV10-3	AISEPQPGHRIEKLF
TRBJ1-2	NA	many	14	TRBV4-1	ASSQSTDGENYGYT